This paragraph covers one TCR beta chain sequence. The antigen is undetermined. These data belong to a study of human thymus T cells. The study, taken as a whole, reports: Thymic and blood repertoires appeared to show biased V and J gene usage.

Trimming cost V 3 bases and J 0 bases, with 6 bases left between them. In germline, CDR1 is GTSNPN, CDR2 SVGIG (reference sequence). The CDR3 runs to 13 residues. Data came from immunoSEQ multiplex PCR; TCRdb stores just in-frame clones and leaves some out. The data hold under 95,000 clones, with roughly 95% observed a single time. In corrective heart surgery, resections were taken, and these provided the thymus tissue. The gene calls are TRBV30 and TRBJ1-3; D gene unclear. The source material was thymus tissue. This sequence was found in a girl in the first two years of life with a congenital heart defect but otherwise immunologically healthy. CDR3 in DNA: TGTGCCTGGAGGCCCCCCTCTGGAAACACCATATATTTT. This codes for CAWRPPSGNTIYF.